This T cell receptor beta chain was obtained from a study of blood T cell repertoires in COVID-19. Study-level background: Material from acute and convalescent COVID-19 was sourced from the United States, Italy and Spain.

How the authors handled the data: How many nucleated cells were present was estimated from reference gene primer amplification. The table came from immunoSEQ multiplex PCR; TCRdb's copy has only in-frame clones and leaves some out. V and J calls and clone size are given by that table; D and trimming were obtained from the DNA. In the table there are 110,000 to 150,000 clones, roughly three quarters of which are singletons. The ends lost 5 bases at V and 0 bases at J; junction bases unmatched: 7. The CDR3 has 15 amino acids. CDR1 SGHDN and CDR2 FVKESK come from the germline V gene. This TCR derives from a middle-aged man with active or convalescent COVID-19. The sample consisted of peripheral blood. This chain connects TRBV14 to TRBJ2-7, with 7 bases fitting TRBD1. The DNA of the CDR3 is TGTGCCAGCAGCAAGCTACAGGGGAACTCCTACGAGCAGTACTTC. This sequence encodes CASSKLQGNSYEQYF. Drawing the rest from reference TRBV14 and TRBJ2-7, the complete variable domain is EAGVTQFPSHSVIEKGQTVTLRCDPISGHDNLYWYRRVMGKEIKFLLHFVKESKQDESGMPNNRFLAERTGGTYSTLKVQPAELEDSGVYFCASSKLQGNSYEQYFGPGTRLTVT.